By sample fraction, the clone carrying this TCR beta chain is medium-sized. Its antigen remains unidentified. The CDR3 spans 13 residues. V lost 7 bases to trimming and J lost 6 bases, with 16 bases between them. The germline gives CDR1 LNHDA, CDR2 SQIVND (reference sequence). Using approximately 15 ng of total RNA, TCR libraries were made with the QIAseq Immune Repertoire TCR panel. TCRdb analysed the reads with MiXCR anew, one entry per CDR3 protein. The sample holds 950 or so distinct CDR3 sequences, 5.8% seen once. From live CD3+CD8+TCRalphabeta+ cells, four PD-1 and/or TIGIT subsets were sorted. The data derive from a study of circulating CD8 cells and anti-PD-1 response in melanoma. Study as a whole: Nivolumab was given intravenously at 3 mg/kg every 2 weeks. Of roughly 13 patients, seven got anti-PD-1 first and six had prior therapy. General observations from the study: Some patients were treatment-naive; others were previously treated. PD-1 and DPOS subsets showed similar, higher clonality than DNEG.

The rearrangement uses TRBV19 and TRBJ2-7; D is perhaps TRBD1 or TRBD2 (5 bases each). The receptor comes from a human donor with melanoma. This material consisted of CD8+ T cells from PBMCs, taken at baseline or after one month of anti-PD-1 therapy (not recorded which). The CDR3 spells CASNYGASSEQYF. CDR3 nucleotide sequence: TGTGCCAGTAATTACGGGGCGAGTTCCGAGCAGTACTTC.